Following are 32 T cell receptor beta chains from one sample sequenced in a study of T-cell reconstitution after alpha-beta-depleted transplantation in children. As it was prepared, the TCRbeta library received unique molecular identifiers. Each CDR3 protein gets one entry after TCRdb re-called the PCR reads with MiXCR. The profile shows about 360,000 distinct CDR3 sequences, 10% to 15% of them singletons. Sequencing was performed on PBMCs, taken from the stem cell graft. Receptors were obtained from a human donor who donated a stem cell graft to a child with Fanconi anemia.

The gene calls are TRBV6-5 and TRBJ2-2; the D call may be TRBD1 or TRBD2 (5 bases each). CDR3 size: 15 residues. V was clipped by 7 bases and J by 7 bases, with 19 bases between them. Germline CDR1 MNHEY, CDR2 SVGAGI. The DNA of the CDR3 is TGTGCCAGCACTAAGAGAGGGGCTAAGGGCGGGGAGCTGTTTTTT. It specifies CASTKRGAKGGELFF.

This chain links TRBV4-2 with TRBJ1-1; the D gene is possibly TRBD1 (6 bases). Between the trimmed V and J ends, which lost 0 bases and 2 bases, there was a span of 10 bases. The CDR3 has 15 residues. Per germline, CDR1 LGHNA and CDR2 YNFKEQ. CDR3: CASSQEGGLNTEAFF. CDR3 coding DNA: TGTGCCAGCAGCCAAGAAGGGGGGCTTAACACTGAAGCTTTCTTT.

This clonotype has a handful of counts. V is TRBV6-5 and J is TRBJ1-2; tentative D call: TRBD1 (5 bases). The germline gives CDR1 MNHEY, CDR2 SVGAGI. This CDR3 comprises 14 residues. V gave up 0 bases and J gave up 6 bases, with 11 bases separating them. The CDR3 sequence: CASSYSRGSNGYTF. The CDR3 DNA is TGTGCCAGCAGTTACTCGCGGGGGAGCAATGGCTACACCTTC.

The CDR3 region has the DNA TGTGCCAGCTTCTCAACCCGGACCGATAACTATGGCTACACCTTC. It encodes CASFSTRTDNYGYTF. This chain joins TRBV6-1 and TRBJ1-2; no clear D. V lost 8 bases, J lost 1 base, and 17 bases lay in between. The CDR3 sequence is 15 residues long. CDR1 and CDR2 from the germline V gene are MNHNS and SASEGT.

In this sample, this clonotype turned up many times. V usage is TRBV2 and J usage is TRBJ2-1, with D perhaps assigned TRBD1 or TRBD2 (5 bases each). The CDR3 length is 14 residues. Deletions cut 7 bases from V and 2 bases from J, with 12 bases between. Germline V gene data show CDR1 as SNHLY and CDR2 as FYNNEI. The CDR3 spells CASMGDVAYNEQFF. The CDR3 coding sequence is TGTGCCAGCATGGGGGACGTAGCCTACAATGAGCAGTTCTTC. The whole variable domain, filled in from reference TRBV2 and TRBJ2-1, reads EPEVTQTPSHQVTQMGQEVILRCVPISNHLYFYWYRQILGQKVEFLVSFYNNEISEKSEIFDDQFSVERPDGSNFTLKIRSTKLEDSAMYFCASMGDVAYNEQFFGPGTRLTVL.

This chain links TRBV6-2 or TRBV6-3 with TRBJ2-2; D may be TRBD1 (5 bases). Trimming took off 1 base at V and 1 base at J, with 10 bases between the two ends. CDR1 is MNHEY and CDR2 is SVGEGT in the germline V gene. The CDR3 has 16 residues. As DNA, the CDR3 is TGTGCCAGCAGTTACTTATTCACAGGGAACACCGGGGAGCTGTTTTTT. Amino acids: CASSYLFTGNTGELFF.

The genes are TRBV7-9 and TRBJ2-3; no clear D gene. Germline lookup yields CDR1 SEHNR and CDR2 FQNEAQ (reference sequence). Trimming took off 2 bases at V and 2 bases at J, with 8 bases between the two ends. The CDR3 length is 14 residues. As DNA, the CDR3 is TGTGCCAGCAGCTTACTACCCAACACAGATACGCAGTATTTT. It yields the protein CASSLLPNTDTQYF.

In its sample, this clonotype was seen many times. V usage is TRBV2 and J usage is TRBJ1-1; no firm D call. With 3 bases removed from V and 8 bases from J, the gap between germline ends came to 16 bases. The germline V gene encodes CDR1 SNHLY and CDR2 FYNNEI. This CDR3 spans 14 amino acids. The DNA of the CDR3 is TGTGCCAGCAGTGAGGTGAAAGGACCCGGAGAAGCTTTCTTT. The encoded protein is CASSEVKGPGEAFF.

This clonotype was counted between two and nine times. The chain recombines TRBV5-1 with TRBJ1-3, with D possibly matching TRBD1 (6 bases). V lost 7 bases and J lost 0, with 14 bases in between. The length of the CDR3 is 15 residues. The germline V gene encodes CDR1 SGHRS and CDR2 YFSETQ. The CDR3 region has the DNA TGCGCCAGCCGTGGACAGACAAACTCTGGAAACACCATATATTTT. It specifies CASRGQTNSGNTIYF.

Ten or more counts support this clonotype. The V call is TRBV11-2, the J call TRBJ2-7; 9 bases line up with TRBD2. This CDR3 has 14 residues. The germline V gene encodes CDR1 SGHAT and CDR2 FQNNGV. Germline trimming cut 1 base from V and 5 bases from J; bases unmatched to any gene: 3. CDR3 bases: TGTGCCAGCAGCTTAGGCTCTAGCGGGGACGAGCAGTACTTC. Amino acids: CASSLGSSGDEQYF.

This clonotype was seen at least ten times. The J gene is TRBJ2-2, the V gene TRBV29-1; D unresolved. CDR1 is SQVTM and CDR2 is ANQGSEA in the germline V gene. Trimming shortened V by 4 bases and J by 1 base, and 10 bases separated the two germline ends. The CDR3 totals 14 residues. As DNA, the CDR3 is TGCAGCGTTGTCGGTAACTTGAACACCGGGGAGCTGTTTTTT. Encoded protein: CSVVGNLNTGELFF.

CDR3: CAGPDRGRADTQYF. CDR3 coding DNA: TGTGCCGGACCGGACAGGGGGCGAGCAGATACGCAGTATTTT. The chain employs TRBV2 and TRBJ2-3; 11 bases fit TRBD1. CDR1 and CDR2 from the germline V gene are SNHLY and FYNNEI. CDR3 size: 14 residues. Losses at the gene ends were 11 bases for V and 4 bases for J; bases not matched to a gene: 8.

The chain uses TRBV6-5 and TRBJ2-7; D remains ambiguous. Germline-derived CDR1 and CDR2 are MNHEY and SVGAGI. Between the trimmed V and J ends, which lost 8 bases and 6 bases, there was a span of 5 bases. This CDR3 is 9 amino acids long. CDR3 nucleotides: TGTGCCAGCCCCGGCGAGCAGTACTTC. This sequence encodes CASPGEQYF.

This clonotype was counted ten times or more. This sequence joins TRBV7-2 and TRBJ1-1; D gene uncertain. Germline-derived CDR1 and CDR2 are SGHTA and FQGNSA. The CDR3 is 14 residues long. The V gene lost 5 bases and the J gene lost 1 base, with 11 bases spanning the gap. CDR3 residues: CASSLGGWNTEAFF. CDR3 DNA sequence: TGTGCCAGCAGCCTTGGCGGATGGAACACTGAAGCTTTCTTT.

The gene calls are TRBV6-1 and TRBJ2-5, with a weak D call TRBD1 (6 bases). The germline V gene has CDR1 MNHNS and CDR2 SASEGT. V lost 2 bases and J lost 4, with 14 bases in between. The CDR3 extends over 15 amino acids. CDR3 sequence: CASSERIRGRETQYF. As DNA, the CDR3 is TGTGCCAGCAGTGAACGAATAAGGGGGAGAGAGACCCAGTACTTC.

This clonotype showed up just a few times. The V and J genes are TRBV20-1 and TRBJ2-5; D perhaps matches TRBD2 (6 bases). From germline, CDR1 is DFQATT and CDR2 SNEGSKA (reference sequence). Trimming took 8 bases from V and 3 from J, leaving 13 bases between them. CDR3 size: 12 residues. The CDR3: CSSGLKEETQYF. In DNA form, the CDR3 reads TGCAGTTCGGGACTGAAGGAAGAGACCCAGTACTTC.

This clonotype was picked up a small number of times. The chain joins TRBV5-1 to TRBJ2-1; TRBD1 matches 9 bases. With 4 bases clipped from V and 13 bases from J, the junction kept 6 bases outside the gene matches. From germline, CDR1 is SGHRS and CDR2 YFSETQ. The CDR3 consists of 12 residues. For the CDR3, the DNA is TGCGCCAGCAGCGAGGACAGGGGTATTCAGTTCTTC. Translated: CASSEDRGIQFF.

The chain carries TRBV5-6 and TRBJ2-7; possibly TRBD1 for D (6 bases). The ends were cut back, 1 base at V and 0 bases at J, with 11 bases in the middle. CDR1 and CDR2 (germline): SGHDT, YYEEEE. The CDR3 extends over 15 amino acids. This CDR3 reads CASSLRDTLSYEQYF. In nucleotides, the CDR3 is TGTGCCAGCAGCTTGAGGGACACCCTCTCCTACGAGCAGTACTTC.

The CDR3, as DNA: TGTGCCAGCAGTTACACGTCAGGGACAGGCCAAGAGACCCAGTACTTC. Translation: CASSYTSGTGQETQYF. The V gene is TRBV6-5, the J gene TRBJ2-5; 8 bases are a match to TRBD1. The J segment lost 1 base and the V segment lost 2 bases, leaving 6 bases of the junction unmatched. The CDR3 has 16 amino acids. Germline CDR1 is MNHEY and CDR2 is SVGAGI.

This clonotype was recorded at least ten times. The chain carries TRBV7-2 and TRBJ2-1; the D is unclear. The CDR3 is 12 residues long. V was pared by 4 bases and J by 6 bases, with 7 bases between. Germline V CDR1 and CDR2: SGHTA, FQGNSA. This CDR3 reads CASSSSFNEQFF. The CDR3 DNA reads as TGTGCCAGCAGCTCCTCTTTCAATGAGCAGTTCTTC. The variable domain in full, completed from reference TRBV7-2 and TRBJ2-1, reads GAGVSQSPSNKVTEKGKDVELRCDPISGHTALYWYRQSLGQGLEFLIYFQGNSAPDKSGLPSDRFSAERTGGSVSTLTIQRTQQEDSAVYLCASSSSFNEQFFGPGTRLTVL.

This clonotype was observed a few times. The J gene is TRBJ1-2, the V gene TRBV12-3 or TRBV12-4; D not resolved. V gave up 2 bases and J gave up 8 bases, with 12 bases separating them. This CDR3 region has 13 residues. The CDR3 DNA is TGTGCCAGCAGTTTATCGTCCCCGGGGGGCTACACCTTC. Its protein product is CASSLSSPGGYTF.

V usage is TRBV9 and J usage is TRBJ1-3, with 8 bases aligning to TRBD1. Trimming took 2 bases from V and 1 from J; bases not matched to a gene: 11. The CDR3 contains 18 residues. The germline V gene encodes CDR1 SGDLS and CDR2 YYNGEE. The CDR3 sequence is CASSVGQGAPVSGNTIYF. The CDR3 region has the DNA TGTGCCAGCAGCGTGGGGCAGGGGGCGCCGGTGTCTGGAAACACCATATATTTT.

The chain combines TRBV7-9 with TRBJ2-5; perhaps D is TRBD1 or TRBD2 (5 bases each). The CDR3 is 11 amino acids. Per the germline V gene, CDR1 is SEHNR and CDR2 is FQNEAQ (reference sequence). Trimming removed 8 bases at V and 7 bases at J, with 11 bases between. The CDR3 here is CASGRGGTQYF. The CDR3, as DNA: TGTGCCAGCGGCCGTGGGGGGACCCAGTACTTC.

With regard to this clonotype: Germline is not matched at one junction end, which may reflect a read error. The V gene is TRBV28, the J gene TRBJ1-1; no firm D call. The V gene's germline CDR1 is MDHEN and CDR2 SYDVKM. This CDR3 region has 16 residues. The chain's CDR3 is CVSSFTFITRDTEAFF. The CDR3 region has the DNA TGTGTCAGCAGTTTCACTTTTATTACTAGGGATACTGAAGCTTTCTTT.

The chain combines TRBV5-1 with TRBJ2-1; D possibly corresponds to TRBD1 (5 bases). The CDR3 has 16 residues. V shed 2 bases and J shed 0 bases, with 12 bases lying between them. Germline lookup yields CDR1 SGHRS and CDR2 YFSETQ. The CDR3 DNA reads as TGCGCCAGCAGCTTTTTGTCAGGGCTCTCCTACAATGAGCAGTTCTTC. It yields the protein CASSFLSGLSYNEQFF.

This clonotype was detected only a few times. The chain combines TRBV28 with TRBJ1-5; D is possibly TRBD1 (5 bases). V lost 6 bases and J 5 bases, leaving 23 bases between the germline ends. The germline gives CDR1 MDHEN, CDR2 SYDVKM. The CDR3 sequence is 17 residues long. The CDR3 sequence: CASRPPREVGGDQPQHF. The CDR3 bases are TGTGCCAGCAGACCCCCCCGTGAGGTGGGAGGGGATCAGCCCCAGCATTTT.

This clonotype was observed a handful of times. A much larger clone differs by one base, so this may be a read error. The CDR3 DNA follows: TGTGCCAGCAGTCCCGGGACAGGGTTCTACGAGCAGTACGTC. Its translation is CASSPGTGFYEQYV. The V call is TRBV28, the J call TRBJ2-7; 9 bases are shared with TRBD1. In germline, CDR1 is MDHEN, CDR2 SYDVKM. After removal of 5 bases from V and 3 bases from J, the junction contained 5 bases not matched to a gene. This CDR3 region has 14 residues.

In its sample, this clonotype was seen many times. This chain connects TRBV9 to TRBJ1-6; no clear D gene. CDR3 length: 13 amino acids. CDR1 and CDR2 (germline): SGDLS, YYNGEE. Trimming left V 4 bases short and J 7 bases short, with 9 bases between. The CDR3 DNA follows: TGTGCCAGCAGCCCCGATGGGAATTCACCCCTCCACTTT. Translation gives CASSPDGNSPLHF.

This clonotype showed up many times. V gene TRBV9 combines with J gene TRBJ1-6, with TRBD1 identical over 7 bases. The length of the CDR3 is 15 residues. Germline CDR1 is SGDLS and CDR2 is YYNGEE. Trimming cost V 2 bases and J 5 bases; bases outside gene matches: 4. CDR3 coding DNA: TGTGCCAGCAGCGTCAACGGACAGGATAATTCACCCCTCCACTTT. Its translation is CASSVNGQDNSPLHF.

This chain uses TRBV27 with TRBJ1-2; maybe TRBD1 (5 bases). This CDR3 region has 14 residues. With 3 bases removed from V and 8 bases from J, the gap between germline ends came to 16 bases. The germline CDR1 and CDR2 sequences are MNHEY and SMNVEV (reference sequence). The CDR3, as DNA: TGTGCCAGCAGTTTTAGGGTGGACATTCGGGGCTACACCTTC. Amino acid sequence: CASSFRVDIRGYTF.

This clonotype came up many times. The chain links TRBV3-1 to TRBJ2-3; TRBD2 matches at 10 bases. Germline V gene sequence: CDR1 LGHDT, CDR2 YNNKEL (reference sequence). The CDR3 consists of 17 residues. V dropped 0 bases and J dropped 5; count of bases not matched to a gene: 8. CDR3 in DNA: TGTGCCAGCAGCCAAGATCTGAGCGGGGGGGCAGGAGATACGCAGTATTTT. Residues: CASSQDLSGGAGDTQYF.

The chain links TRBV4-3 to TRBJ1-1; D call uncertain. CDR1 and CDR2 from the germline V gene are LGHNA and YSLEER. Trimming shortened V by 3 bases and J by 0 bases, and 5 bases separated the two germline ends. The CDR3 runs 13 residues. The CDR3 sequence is CASSQTMNTEAFF. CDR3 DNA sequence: TGCGCCAGCAGCCAGACAATGAACACTGAAGCTTTCTTT.